The 21 T cell receptor beta chains in this list originate from one sample, sequenced in a study of T-cell reconstitution after alpha-beta-depleted transplantation in children. Unique molecular identifiers were used in preparing the TCRbeta library. TCRdb ran MiXCR on the PCR reads and lists one entry per CDR3 protein. Among under 850,000 distinct CDR3 sequences listed, around 13% were seen once. This specimen was PBMCs, taken before TCRalphabeta/CD19-depleted stem cell transplant. The receptors here all came from a girl aged 2 to 10 with congenital amegakaryocytic thrombocytopenia, due to receive a stem cell transplant.

This clonotype was counted at least ten times. The chain joins TRBV12-3 or TRBV12-4 to TRBJ2-7; the D gene is possibly TRBD2 (5 bases). CDR3 length equals 15 residues. The V gene lost 6 bases and the J gene lost 2 bases, with 17 bases spanning the gap. CDR3 sequence reads: CASRISLGMAYEQYF. The CDR3 bases are TGTGCCAGCAGGATCTCGCTCGGGATGGCCTACGAGCAGTACTTC.

This clonotype was detected many times. V gene TRBV7-9 combines with J gene TRBJ2-1; perhaps TRBD2 as D (6 bases). With 5 bases removed from V and 8 bases from J, the gap between germline ends came to 25 bases. The CDR3 covers 17 residues. Germline V gene sequence: CDR1 SEHNR, CDR2 FQNEAQ (reference sequence). CDR3 region: CASSPSGGRTLLDEQFF. The CDR3 DNA follows: TGTGCCAGCAGCCCCTCAGGTGGGAGGACCCTTTTGGATGAGCAGTTCTTC.

At least ten counts were recorded for this clonotype. The chain is built from TRBV5-1 and TRBJ2-1; a possible D gene is TRBD2 (6 bases). Trimming took off 0 bases at V and 8 bases at J, with 12 bases between the two ends. Germline-derived CDR1 and CDR2 are SGHRS and YFSETQ. CDR3 length: 14 amino acids. CDR3 DNA sequence: TGCGCCAGCAGCTTGGTGGTAGCGGCCGATGAGCAGTTCTTC. Its protein product is CASSLVVAADEQFF.

The chain joins TRBV5-1 to TRBJ2-3; TRBD2 matches 7 bases. The CDR3 spans 18 residues. Trimming took 0 bases from V and 1 from J; bases not matched to a gene: 11. CDR1 is SGHRS and CDR2 is YFSETQ in the germline V gene. Here the CDR3 DNA reads TGCGCCAGCAGCTTGGCCGGTCTCAGCGGGACCGGCACAGATACGCAGTATTTT. Residues: CASSLAGLSGTGTDTQYF.

Many counts were recorded for this clonotype. The chain employs TRBV6-1 and TRBJ2-1; 8 bases are shared with TRBD2. The germline CDR1 and CDR2 sequences are MNHNS and SASEGT. CDR3 length: 15 residues. J gave up 9 bases and V 2 bases, and 9 bases lay outside the gene matches. CDR3 coding DNA: TGTGCCAGCAGTGAAAACAGCGGGAGCCGGGCTGAGCAGTTCTTC. This codes for CASSENSGSRAEQFF.

The J gene is TRBJ2-6, the V gene TRBV12-3 or TRBV12-4; no clear D gene. This CDR3 comprises 15 residues. The V end was cut by 3 bases, the J end by 0 bases, with 6 bases between. The CDR3 bases are TGTGCCAGCAGTTTTGGCCGCTCTGGGGCCAACGTCCTGACTTTC. Encoded protein: CASSFGRSGANVLTF.

V is TRBV5-6 and J is TRBJ2-3; 14 positions agree with TRBD2. The CDR3 has 15 residues. V lost 4 bases and J lost 4; bases outside the gene matches: 2. In germline, CDR1 is SGHDT, CDR2 YYEEEE. The CDR3, as DNA: TGTGCCAGCAGCAGACTAGCGGGAGGGCCAGATACGCAGTATTTT. It yields the protein CASSRLAGGPDTQYF. The full variable domain, in which reference TRBV5-6 and TRBJ2-3 provide the parts outside the CDR3, is DAGVTQSPTHLIKTRGQQVTLRCSPKSGHDTVSWYQQALGQGPQFIFQYYEEEERQRGNFPDRFSGHQFPNYSSELNVNALLLGDSALYLCASSRLAGGPDTQYFGPGTRLTVL.

This clonotype has a handful of counts. The rearrangement links TRBV6-6 to TRBJ2-3, with D hard to call. This CDR3 has 12 residues. Looked up from germline, CDR1 is MNHNY and CDR2 is SVGAGI (reference sequence). V was clipped by 5 bases and J by 5 bases, with 8 bases between them. The CDR3 nucleotides read TGTGCCAGCAGTCGGCTCAGAGATACGCAGTATTTT. This translates into CASSRLRDTQYF.

This clonotype occurred many times. The chain has TRBV5-1 and TRBJ1-1, with D possibly TRBD1 on 5 matching bases. CDR1 is SGHRS and CDR2 is YFSETQ in the germline V gene. V was shortened by 0 bases and J by 8 bases, with 14 bases between the two germline ends. The CDR3 consists of 14 residues. The CDR3 region is CASSLGVVGTEAFF. The CDR3, as DNA: TGCGCCAGCAGCTTGGGTGTTGTTGGGACGGAAGCTTTCTTT.

V and J are TRBV3-1 and TRBJ2-1; D perhaps matches TRBD1 (6 bases). Germline-derived CDR1 and CDR2 are LGHDT and YNNKEL (reference sequence). The CDR3 contains 16 residues. The germline V and J ends were trimmed by 0 bases and 5 bases, with 14 bases remaining between them. The CDR3 region has the DNA TGTGCCAGCAGCCAAGATCTGATAGGGGGTAACAATGAGCAGTTCTTC. This encodes CASSQDLIGGNNEQFF.

Ten or more counts support this clonotype. This chain connects TRBV5-1 to TRBJ2-5; TRBD2 matches 8 bases. J lost 5 bases, V lost 1 base, and 16 bases had no gene match. CDR1 and CDR2 from the germline V gene are SGHRS and YFSETQ. The CDR3 extends over 18 amino acids. CDR3 in DNA: TGCGCCAGCAGCTTGTCGTCGATCCGGGAGGGTATCCTTGAGACCCAGTACTTC. Its translation is CASSLSSIREGILETQYF.

This clonotype has ten or more counts. This rearrangement joins TRBV29-1 to TRBJ1-2, with D possibly being TRBD1 (6 bases). V lost 0 bases, J lost 7 bases, and 18 bases lay in between. The CDR3 consists of 15 residues. Germline values: CDR1 SQVTM, CDR2 ANQGSEA. This chain's CDR3 is CSVEELIHREPGYTF. The CDR3 region has the DNA TGCAGCGTTGAAGAACTGATTCACAGGGAACCTGGCTACACCTTC. Looking up the rest from reference TRBV29-1 and TRBJ1-2 gives the full variable domain: SAVISQKPSRDICQRGTSLTIQCQVDSQVTMMFWYRQQPGQSLTLIATANQGSEATYESGFVIDKFPISRPNLTFSTLTVSNMSPEDSSIYLCSVEELIHREPGYTFGSGTRLTVV.

The chain combines TRBV20-1 with TRBJ2-5; perhaps D is TRBD1 or TRBD2 (6 bases each). The CDR3 totals 14 residues. With 0 bases removed from V and 4 bases from J, the gap between germline ends came to 12 bases. Germline V lookup: CDR1 DFQATT, CDR2 SNEGSKA (reference sequence). The CDR3 nucleotides are TGCAGTGCTAGAGATCTCGGGGGCCCAGAGACCCAGTACTTC. Translation: CSARDLGGPETQYF.

This clonotype was observed a handful of times. The chain employs TRBV18 and TRBJ2-3; D unresolved. This CDR3 comprises 14 residues. Per germline, CDR1 KGHSH and CDR2 LQKENI. V lost 0 bases, J lost 4 bases, and 8 bases lay in between. CDR3 in DNA: TGTGCCAGCTCACCACCGCCGGGCCCAGATACGCAGTATTTT. This encodes CASSPPPGPDTQYF.

Ten or more counts support this clonotype. The chain carries TRBV7-8 and TRBJ2-3; D remains unclear. Trimming removed 2 bases at V and 11 bases at J, with 8 bases between. This CDR3 is built from 11 residues. Germline V lookup: CDR1 SGHVS, CDR2 FQNEAQ. CDR3 loop: CASSLSTGQYF. CDR3 sequence (DNA): TGTGCCAGCAGCTTAAGCACCGGGCAGTATTTT.

This clonotype was counted at least ten times. V gene TRBV12-3 or TRBV12-4 combines with J gene TRBJ2-1, with D hard to call. This CDR3 is built from 14 residues. V was pared by 7 bases and J by 4 bases, with 14 bases between. The CDR3 bases are TGTGCCAGCATTGTCTCCCCCGCTTACAATGAGCAGTTCTTC. This translates into CASIVSPAYNEQFF.

This clonotype was seen only a few times. The CDR3 DNA is TGTGCCAGCAGCCAAAGATTAGGGAGACTAGCGGGAGCCAATGAGCAGTTCTTC. It is translated as CASSQRLGRLAGANEQFF. The rearrangement links TRBV3-1 to TRBJ2-1; 12 positions agree with TRBD2. CDR1 and CDR2 (germline): LGHDT, YNNKEL (reference sequence). The V gene end was trimmed by 2 bases and the J gene end by 6 bases; junction bases not matched to a gene: 11. This CDR3 region has 18 residues.

This clonotype was observed once. A read error may produce the germline difference seen at one junction end. The J gene is TRBJ1-5, the V gene TRBV15; 7 nucleotides line up with TRBD1. The CDR3 is made up of 14 amino acids. Per the germline V gene, CDR1 is LNHNV and CDR2 is YYDKDF (reference sequence). The CDR3 is CATSHLGGNQPQHF. The CDR3 region has the DNA TGTGCCACCAGCCACCTAGGGGGCAACCAGCCCCAGCATTTT.

The genes are TRBV27 and TRBJ1-2; possibly TRBD1 for D (5 bases). CDR3 size: 14 residues. Trimming cost V 5 bases and J 2 bases, with 12 bases left between them. From germline, CDR1 is MNHEY and CDR2 SMNVEV (reference sequence). The DNA of the CDR3 is TGTGCCAGCAGTCCACTGGCAGGGAACTATGGCTACACCTTC. Its protein is CASSPLAGNYGYTF.

In this sample, this clonotype turned up many times. The CDR3, as DNA: TGTGCCAGCAGCACCGGACAGGATTGGGCTGAAGCTTTCTTT. Residues: CASSTGQDWAEAFF. The chain recombines TRBV5-5 with TRBJ1-1, with TRBD1 identical over 7 bases. V trimming: 4 bases; J trimming: 6 bases; junction bases outside the gene matches: 9. The CDR3 runs to 14 residues. Germline V gives CDR1 SGHKS, CDR2 YYEKEE (reference sequence).

This clonotype was counted between two and nine times. V usage is TRBV27 and J usage is TRBJ2-3; possibly TRBD1 for D (5 bases). From germline, CDR1 is MNHEY and CDR2 SMNVEV (reference sequence). This CDR3 comprises 15 residues. Deletions cut 4 bases from V and 3 bases from J, with 14 bases between. The chain's CDR3 is CASSSGWGRTDTQYF. CDR3 bases: TGTGCCAGCAGTTCAGGGTGGGGAAGGACAGATACGCAGTATTTT.